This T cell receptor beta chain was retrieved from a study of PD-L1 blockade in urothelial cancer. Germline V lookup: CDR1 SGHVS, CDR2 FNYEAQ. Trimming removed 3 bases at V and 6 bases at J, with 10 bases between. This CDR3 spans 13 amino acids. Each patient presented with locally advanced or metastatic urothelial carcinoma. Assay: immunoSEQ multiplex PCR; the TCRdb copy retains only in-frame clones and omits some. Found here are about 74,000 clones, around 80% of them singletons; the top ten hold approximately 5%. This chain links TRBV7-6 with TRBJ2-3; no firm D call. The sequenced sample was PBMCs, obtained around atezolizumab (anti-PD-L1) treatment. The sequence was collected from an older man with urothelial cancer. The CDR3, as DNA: TGTGCCAGCAGCTTGACTTATGGGGATACGCAGTATTTT. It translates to CASSLTYGDTQYF.